The present entry profiles one TCR beta chain with its context. This clonotype was counted many times. The antigen this receptor binds is unknown. The record has no base qualities; no much larger clone is one base away. Spanning cysteine to phenylalanine, the CDR3 consists of 18 amino acids. The sequence is cut down to CDR3 DNA, 54 bases in frame from base 1. The germline V gene gives CDR1 as SGHVS and CDR2 as FQNEAQ. For this chain, trimming is 5 bases at the V end and 1 base at the J end, and the number of junction bases without a gene match is 10. Sequencing used an Illumina HiSeq 1500. TCRdb's own reprocessing of the public reads used fastp at Q25 and MiXCR and kept productive beta chains. CDR3 protein sequences are deduplicated, and each keeps its most common genes and DNA. The sample data list around 200,000 distinct CDR3 sequences, and about 38% of these were observed just once. Together, the top ten hold approximately 59% of the sample.

The record originates from a study of T cell repertoires in cytomegalovirus infection (dated by TCRdb to between 2018 and 2020). As for the study more broadly: The peptide stimulations were aimed at well-studied HLA-B-restricted epitopes as well as recently identified HLA-C-restricted CMV epitopes, whose presentation resists viral immunomodulation. Donor HLA type was relevant to the analysis, because carriage of CMV infection together with the matching HLA type was indicated by public TCR beta signatures.

The intended sense of this specimen's treatment or condition label: in vitro stimulation with specific CMV peptide epitopes to enrich CMV-specific T cells. Points the paper makes about the study in general: The ex vivo response was dominated by HLA-C-restricted CMV-specific TCR beta clonotypes, which also provided the single most frequent clonotype in two of eight donors. In both this cohort and an independent roughly 350-donor cohort, the cumulative frequency of public TCR beta family members distinguished carriers of CMV infection plus the relevant HLA type.

This TCR was sampled from a human donor in good health (CMV status not recorded). Some clones in this sample may be carry-over from other donors' samples. The receptor chain draws on TRBV7-8 and TRBJ2-4, with 11 bases matching TRBD2. This material consisted of CD8+ T cells from cultured PBMCs, taken from culture after CMV antigen stimulation. The DNA sequence is given as TGTGCCAGCAGCCTGCTAGGACTAGCGGGTCCGGCCAAAAACATTCAGTACTTC. Translated, this is CASSLLGLAGPAKNIQYF. Here the CDR3 is joined to the reference TRBV7-8 and TRBJ2-4 genes, and the full variable domain is: GAGVSQSPRYKVAKRGQDVALRCDPISGHVSLFWYQQALGQGPEFLTYFQNEAQLDKSGLPSDRFFAERPEGSVSTLKIQRTQQEDSAVYLCASSLLGLAGPAKNIQYFGAGTRLSVL.